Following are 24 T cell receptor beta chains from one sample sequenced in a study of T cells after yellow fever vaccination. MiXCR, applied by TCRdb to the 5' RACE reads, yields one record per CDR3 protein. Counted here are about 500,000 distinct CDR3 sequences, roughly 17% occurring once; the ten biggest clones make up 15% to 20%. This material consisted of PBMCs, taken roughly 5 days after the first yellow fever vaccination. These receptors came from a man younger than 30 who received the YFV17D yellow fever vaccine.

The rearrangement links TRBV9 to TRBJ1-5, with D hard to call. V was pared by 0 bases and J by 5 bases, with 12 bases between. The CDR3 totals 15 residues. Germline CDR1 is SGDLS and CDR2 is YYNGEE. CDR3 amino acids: CASSVVPSSDQPQHF. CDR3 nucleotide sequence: TGTGCCAGCAGCGTAGTACCGAGCTCGGATCAGCCCCAGCATTTT.

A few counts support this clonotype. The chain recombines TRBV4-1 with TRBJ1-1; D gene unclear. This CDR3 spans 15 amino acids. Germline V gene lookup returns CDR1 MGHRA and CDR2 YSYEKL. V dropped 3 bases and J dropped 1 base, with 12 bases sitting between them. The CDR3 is CASSQGYSPNTEAFF. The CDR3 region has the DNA TGCGCCAGCAGCCAGGGGTACAGCCCGAACACTGAAGCTTTCTTT.

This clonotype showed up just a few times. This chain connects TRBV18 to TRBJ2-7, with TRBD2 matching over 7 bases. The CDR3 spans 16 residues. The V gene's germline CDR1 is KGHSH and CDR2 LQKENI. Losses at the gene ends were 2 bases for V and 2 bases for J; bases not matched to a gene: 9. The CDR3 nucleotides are TGTGCCAGCTCACCAGGAGGGCTAGCGGCAACCTACGAGCAGTACTTC. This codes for CASSPGGLAATYEQYF.

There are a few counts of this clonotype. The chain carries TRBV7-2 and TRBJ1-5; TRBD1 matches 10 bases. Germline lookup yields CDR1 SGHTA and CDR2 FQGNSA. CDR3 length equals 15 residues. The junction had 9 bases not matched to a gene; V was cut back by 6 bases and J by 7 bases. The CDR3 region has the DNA TGTGCCAGCAGAAGAACCGGGACAGGGGACCAGCCCCAGCATTTT. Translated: CASRRTGTGDQPQHF. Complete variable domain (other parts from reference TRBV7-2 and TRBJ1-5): GAGVSQSPSNKVTEKGKDVELRCDPISGHTALYWYRQSLGQGLEFLIYFQGNSAPDKSGLPSDRFSAERTGGSVSTLTIQRTQQEDSAVYLCASRRTGTGDQPQHFGDGTRLSIL.

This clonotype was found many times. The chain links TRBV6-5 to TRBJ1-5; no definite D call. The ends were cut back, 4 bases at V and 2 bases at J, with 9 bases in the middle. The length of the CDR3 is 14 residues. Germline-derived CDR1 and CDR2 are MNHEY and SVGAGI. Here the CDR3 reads CASSSIGGNQPQHF. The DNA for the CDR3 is TGTGCCAGCAGTTCCATCGGTGGCAATCAGCCCCAGCATTTT.

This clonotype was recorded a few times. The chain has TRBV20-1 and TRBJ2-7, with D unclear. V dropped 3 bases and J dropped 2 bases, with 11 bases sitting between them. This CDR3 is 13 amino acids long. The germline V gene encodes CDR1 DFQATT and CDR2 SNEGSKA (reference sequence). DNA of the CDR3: TGCAGTGCTAGGTCCCCGGAGACCTACGAGCAGTACTTC. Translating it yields CSARSPETYEQYF.

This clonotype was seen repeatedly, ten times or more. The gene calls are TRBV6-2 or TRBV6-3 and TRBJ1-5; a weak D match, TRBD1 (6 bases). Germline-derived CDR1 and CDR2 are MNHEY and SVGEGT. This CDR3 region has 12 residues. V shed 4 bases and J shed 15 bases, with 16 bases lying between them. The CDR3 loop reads CASSSGAAGTHF. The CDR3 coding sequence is TGTGCCAGCAGTTCGGGGGCCGCGGGGACGCATTTT.

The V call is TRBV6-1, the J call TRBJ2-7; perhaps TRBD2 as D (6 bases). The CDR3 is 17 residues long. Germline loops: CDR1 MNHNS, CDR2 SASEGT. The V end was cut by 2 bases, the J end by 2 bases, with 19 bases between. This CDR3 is CASSEKRAGGATYEQYF. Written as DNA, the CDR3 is TGTGCCAGCAGTGAAAAACGCGCTGGCGGGGCCACCTACGAGCAGTACTTC.

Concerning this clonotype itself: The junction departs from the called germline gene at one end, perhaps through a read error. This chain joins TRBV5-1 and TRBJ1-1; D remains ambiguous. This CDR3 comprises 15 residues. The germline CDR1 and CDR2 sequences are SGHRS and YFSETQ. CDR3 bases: TGCGCCAGCAGCCAAGGGAATTCCATGAACACTGAAGCTTCCTTT. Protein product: CASSQGNSMNTEASF. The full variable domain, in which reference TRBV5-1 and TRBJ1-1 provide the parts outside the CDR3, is KAGVTQTPRYLIKTRGQQVTLSCSPISGHRSVSWYQQTPGQGLQFLFEYFSETQRNKGNFPGRFSGRQFSNSRSEMNVSTLELGDSALYLCASSQGNSMNTEASFGQGTRLTVV.

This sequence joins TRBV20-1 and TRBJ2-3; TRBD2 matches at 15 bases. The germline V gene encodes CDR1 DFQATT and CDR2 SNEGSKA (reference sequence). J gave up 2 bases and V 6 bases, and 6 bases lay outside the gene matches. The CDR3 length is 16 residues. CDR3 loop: CSAGRTSGGDTDTQYF. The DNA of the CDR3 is TGCAGTGCAGGAAGGACTAGCGGGGGGGACACAGATACGCAGTATTTT.

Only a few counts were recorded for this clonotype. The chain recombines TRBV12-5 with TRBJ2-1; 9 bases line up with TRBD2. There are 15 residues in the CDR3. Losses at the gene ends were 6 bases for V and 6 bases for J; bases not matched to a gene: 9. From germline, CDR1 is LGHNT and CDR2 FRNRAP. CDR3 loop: CASGPGGGAPNEQFF. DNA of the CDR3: TGTGCTAGTGGCCCCGGCGGGGGGGCACCCAATGAGCAGTTCTTC. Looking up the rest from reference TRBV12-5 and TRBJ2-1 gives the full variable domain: DARVTQTPRHKVTEMGQEVTMRCQPILGHNTVFWYRQTMMQGLELLAYFRNRAPLDDSGMPKDRFSAEMPDATLATLKIQPSEPRDSAVYFCASGPGGGAPNEQFFGPGTRLTVL.

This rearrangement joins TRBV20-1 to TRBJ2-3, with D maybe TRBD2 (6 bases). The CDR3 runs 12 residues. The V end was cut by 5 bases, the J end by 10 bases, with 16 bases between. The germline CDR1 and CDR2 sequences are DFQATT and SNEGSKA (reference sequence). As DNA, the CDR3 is TGCAGTGCTGAAGGGACTGTCGGATCGCAGTATTTT. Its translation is CSAEGTVGSQYF.

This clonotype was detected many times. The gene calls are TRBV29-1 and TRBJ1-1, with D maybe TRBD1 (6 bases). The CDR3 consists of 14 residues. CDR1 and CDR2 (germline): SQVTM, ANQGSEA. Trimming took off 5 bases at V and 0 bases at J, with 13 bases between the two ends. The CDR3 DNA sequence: TGCAGCGTTATCAGGGGCGGGGTGAACACTGAAGCTTTCTTT. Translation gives CSVIRGGVNTEAFF.

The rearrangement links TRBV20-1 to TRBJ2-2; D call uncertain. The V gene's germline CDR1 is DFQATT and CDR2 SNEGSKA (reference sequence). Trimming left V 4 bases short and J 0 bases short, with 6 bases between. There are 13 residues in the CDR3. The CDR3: CSATDANTGELFF. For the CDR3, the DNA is TGCAGTGCTACGGACGCGAACACCGGGGAGCTGTTTTTT.

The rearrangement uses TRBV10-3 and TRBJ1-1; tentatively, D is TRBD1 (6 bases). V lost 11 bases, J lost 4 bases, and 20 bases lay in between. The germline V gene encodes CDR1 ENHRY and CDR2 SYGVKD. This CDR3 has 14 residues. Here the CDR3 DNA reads TGTGCCGCAAAATCACAGGGTTTGGGCACTGAAGCTTTCTTT. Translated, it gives CAAKSQGLGTEAFF.

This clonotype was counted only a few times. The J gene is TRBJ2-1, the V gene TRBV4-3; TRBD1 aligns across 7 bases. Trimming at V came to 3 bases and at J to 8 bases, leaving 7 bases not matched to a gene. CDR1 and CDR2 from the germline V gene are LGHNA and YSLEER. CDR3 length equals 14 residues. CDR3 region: CASSHFTGDDEQFF. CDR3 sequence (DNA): TGCGCCAGCAGCCACTTTACAGGGGATGATGAGCAGTTCTTC.

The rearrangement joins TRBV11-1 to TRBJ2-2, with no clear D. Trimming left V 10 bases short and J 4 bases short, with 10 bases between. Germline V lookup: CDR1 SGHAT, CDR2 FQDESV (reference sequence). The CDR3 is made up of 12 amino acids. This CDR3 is CATELGTGELFF. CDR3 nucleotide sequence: TGTGCCACTGAGCTTGGCACCGGGGAGCTGTTTTTT.

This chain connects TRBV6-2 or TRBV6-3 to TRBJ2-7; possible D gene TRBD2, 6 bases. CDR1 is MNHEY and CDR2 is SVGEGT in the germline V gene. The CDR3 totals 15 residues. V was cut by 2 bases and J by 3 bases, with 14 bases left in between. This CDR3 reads CASSYPERGNYEQYF. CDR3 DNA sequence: TGTGCCAGCAGTTACCCCGAACGGGGGAACTACGAGCAGTACTTC.

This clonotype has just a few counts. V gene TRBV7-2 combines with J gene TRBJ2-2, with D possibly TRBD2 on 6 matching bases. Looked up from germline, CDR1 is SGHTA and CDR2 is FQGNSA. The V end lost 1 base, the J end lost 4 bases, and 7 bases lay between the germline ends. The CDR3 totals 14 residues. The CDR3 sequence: CASSLGGVTGELFF. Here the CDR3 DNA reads TGTGCCAGCAGCTTAGGCGGGGTCACCGGGGAGCTGTTTTTT. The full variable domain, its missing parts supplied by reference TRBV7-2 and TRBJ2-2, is GAGVSQSPSNKVTEKGKDVELRCDPISGHTALYWYRQSLGQGLEFLIYFQGNSAPDKSGLPSDRFSAERTGGSVSTLTIQRTQQEDSAVYLCASSLGGVTGELFFGEGSRLTVL.

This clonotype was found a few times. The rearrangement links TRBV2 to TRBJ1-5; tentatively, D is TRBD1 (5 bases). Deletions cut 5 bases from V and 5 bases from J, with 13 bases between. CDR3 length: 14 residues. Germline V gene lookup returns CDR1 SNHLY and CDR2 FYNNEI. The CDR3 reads CASSFKAGDQPQHF. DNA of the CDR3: TGTGCCAGCAGTTTTAAAGCGGGGGATCAGCCCCAGCATTTT.

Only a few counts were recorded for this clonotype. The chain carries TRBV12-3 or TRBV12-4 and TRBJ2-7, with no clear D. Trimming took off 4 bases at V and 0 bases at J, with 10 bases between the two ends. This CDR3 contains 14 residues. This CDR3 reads CASSSGANSYEQYF. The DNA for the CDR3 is TGTGCCAGCAGTTCTGGTGCCAACTCCTACGAGCAGTACTTC.

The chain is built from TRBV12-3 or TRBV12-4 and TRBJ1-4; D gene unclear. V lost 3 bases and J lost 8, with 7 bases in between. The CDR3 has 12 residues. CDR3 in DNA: TGTGCCAGCAGTTTTAGATTGGAAAAACTGTTTTTT. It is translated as CASSFRLEKLFF.

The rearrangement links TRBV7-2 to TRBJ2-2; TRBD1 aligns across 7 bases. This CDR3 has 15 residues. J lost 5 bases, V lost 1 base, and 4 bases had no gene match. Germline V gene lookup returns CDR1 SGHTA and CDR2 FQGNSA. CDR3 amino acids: CASSLDRGWTGELFF. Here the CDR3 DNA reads TGTGCCAGCAGCTTAGACAGGGGATGGACCGGGGAGCTGTTTTTT. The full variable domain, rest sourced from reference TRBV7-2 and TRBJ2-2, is GAGVSQSPSNKVTEKGKDVELRCDPISGHTALYWYRQSLGQGLEFLIYFQGNSAPDKSGLPSDRFSAERTGGSVSTLTIQRTQQEDSAVYLCASSLDRGWTGELFFGEGSRLTVL.

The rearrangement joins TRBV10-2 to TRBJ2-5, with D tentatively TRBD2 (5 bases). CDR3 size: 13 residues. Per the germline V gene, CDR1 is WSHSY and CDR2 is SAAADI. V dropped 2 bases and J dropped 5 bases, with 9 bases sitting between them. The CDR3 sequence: CASSEVRGETQYF. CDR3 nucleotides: TGCGCCAGCAGTGAGGTCCGCGGGGAGACCCAGTACTTC.